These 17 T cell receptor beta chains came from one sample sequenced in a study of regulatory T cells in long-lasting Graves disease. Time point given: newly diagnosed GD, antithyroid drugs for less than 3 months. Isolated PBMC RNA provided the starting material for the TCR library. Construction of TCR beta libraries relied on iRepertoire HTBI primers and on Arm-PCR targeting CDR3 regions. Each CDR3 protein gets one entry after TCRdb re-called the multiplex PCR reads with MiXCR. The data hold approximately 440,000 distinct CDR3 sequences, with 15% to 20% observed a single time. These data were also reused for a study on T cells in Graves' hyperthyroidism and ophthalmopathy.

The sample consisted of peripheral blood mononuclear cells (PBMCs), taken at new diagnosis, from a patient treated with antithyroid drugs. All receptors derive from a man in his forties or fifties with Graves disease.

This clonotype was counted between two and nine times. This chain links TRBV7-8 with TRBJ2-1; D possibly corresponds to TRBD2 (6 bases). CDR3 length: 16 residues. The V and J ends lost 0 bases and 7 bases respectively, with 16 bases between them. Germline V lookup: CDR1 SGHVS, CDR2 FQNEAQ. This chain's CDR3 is CASSLALGTAGNEQFF. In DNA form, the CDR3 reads TGTGCCAGCAGCTTAGCCCTAGGGACTGCGGGGAATGAGCAGTTCTTC.

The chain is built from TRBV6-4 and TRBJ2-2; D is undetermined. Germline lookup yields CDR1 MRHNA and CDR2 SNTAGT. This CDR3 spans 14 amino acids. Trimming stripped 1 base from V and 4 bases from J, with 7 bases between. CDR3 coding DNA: TGTGCCAGCAGTGACTATGGGATCACCGGGGAGCTGTTTTTT. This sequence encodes CASSDYGITGELFF.

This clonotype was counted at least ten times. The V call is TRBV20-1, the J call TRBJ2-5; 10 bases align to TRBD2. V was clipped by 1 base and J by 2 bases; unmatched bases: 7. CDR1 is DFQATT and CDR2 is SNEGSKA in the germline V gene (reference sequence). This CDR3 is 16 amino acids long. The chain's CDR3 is CSARVLLAGRQETQYF. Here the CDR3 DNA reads TGCAGTGCTAGAGTTTTACTAGCGGGACGGCAAGAGACCCAGTACTTC.

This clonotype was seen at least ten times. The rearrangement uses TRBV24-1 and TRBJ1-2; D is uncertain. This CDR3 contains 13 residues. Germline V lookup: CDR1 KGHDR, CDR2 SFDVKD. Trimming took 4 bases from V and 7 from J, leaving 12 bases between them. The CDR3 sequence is CATSDSREFGYTF. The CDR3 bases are TGTGCCACCAGTGACAGCCGGGAATTTGGCTACACCTTC.

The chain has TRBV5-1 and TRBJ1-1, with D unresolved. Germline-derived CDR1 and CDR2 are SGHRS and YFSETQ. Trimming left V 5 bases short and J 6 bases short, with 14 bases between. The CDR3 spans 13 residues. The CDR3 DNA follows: TGCGCCAGCAGGAAAGGGTGGCAGCCTGAAGCTTTCTTT. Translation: CASRKGWQPEAFF.

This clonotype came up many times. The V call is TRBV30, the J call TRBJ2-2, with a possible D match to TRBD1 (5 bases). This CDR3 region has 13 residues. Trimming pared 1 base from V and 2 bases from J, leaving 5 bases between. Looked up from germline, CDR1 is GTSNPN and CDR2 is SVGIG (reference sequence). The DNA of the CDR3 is TGTGCCTGGAGTGGGACAAACACCGGGGAGCTGTTTTTT. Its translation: CAWSGTNTGELFF.

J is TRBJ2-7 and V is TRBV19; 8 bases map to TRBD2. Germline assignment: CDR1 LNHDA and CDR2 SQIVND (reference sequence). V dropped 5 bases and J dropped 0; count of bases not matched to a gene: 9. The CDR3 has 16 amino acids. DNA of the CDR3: TGTGCCAGTAGTGGGCTAGCGGGCGTCTCCTCCTACGAGCAGTACTTC. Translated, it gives CASSGLAGVSSYEQYF. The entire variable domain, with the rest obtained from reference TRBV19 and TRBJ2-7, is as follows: DGGITQSPKYLFRKEGQNVTLSCEQNLNHDAMYWYRQDPGQGLRLIYYSQIVNDFQKGDIAEGYSVSREKKESFPLTVTSAQKNPTAFYLCASSGLAGVSSYEQYFGPGTRLTVT.

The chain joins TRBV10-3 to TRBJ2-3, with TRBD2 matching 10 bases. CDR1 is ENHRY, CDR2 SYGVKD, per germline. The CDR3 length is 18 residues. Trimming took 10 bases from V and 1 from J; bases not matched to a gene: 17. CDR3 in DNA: TGTGCCACCTATCGACAGGGTTTTGGGACTAGCGGCACAGATACGCAGTATTTT. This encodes CATYRQGFGTSGTDTQYF.

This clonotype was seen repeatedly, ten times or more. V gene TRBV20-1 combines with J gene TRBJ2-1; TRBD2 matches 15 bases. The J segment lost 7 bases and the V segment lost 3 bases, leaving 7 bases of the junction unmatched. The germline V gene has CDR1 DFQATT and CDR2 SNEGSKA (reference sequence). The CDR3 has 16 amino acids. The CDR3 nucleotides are TGCAGTGCTAGCCCGGGACTAGCGGGAGGTTCGAATGAGCAGTTCTTC. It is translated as CSASPGLAGGSNEQFF.

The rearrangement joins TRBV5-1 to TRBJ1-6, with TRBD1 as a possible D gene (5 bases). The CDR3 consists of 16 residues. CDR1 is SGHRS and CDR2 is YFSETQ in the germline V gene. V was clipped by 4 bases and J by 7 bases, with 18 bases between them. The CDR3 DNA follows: TGCGCCAGCAGCCCCGTTGGGTCAGGGAACAATTCACCCCTCCACTTT. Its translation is CASSPVGSGNNSPLHF.

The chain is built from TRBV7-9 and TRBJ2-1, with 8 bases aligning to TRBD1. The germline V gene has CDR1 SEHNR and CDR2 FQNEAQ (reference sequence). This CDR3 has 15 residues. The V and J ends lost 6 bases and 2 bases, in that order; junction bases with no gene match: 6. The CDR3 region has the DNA TGTGCCAGCAGGCCCAGGGGGCGACCCTACAATGAGCAGTTCTTC. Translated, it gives CASRPRGRPYNEQFF.

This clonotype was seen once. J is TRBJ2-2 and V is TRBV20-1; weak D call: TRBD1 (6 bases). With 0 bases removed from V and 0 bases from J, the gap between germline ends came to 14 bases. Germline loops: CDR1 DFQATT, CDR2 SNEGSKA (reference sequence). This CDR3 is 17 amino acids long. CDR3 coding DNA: TGCAGTGCTAGAGACGTCTCGGGACACCCGAACACCGGGGAGCTGTTTTTT. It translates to CSARDVSGHPNTGELFF.

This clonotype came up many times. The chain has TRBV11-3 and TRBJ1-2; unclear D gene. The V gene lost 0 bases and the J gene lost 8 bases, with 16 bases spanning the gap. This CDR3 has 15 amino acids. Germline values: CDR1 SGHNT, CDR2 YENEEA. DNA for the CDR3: TGTGCCAGCAGCTTAGACGGACCGGCTCATGGAGGCTACACCTTC. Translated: CASSLDGPAHGGYTF.

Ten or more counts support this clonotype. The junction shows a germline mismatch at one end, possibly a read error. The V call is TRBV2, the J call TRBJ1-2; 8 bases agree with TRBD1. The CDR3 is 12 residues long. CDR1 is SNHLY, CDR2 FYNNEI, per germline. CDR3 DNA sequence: TGTGCCAGCAATGAAGACAGGGGTGGCTACACCTTC. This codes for CASNEDRGGYTF.

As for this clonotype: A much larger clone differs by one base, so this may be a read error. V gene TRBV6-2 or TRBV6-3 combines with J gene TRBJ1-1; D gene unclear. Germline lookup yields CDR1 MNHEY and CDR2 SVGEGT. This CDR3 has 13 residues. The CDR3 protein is CDSSDRENTEAFF. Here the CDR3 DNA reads TGTGACAGCAGTGACCGGGAGAACACTGAAGCTTTCTTT.

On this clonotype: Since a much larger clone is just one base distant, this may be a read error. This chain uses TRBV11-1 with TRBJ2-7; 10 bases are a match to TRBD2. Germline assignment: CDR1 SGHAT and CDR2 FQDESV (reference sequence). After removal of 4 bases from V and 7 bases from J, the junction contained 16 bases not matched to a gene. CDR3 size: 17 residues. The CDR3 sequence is CASSSTYSGRIFNEQYF. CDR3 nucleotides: TGTGCCAGCAGCTCGACATATAGCGGGAGGATTTTTAATGAGCAGTACTTC. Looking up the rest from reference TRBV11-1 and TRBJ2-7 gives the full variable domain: EAEVAQSPRYKITEKSQAVAFWCDPISGHATLYWYRQILGQGPELLVQFQDESVVDDSQLPKDRFSAERLKGVDSTLKIQPAELGDSAMYLCASSSTYSGRIFNEQYFGPGTRLTVT.

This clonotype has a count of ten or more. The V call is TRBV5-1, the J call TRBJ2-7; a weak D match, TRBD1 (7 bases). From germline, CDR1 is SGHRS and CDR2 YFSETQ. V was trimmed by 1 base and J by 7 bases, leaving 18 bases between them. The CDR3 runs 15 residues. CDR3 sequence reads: CASSLLGQGGEEQYF. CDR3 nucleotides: TGCGCCAGCAGCTTGCTGGGTCAGGGGGGCGAGGAGCAGTACTTC.